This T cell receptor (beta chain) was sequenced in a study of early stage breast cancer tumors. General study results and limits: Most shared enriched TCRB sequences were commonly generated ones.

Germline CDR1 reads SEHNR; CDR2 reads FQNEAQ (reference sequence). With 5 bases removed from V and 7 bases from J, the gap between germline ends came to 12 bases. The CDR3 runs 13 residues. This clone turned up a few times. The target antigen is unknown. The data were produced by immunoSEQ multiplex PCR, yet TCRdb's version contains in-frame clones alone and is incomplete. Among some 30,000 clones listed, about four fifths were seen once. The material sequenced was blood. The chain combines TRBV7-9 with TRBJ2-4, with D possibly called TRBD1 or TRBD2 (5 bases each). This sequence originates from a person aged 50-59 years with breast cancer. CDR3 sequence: CASSHRDPNIQYF. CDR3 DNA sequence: TGTGCCAGCAGCCACCGGGACCCTAACATTCAGTACTTC.